This is a list of T cell receptor beta chains from one sample in a study of cytomegalovirus exposure and HLA in healthy donors. The repertoire was sequenced with immunoSEQ multiplex PCR; TCRdb's copy has only in-frame clones and lacks some. The table lists 100,000 to 150,000 clones, approximately 71% of them singletons. The sequencing input was PBMCs. Every receptor here comes from a woman in her fifties or sixties in good health and CMV-seronegative. The CDR3 runs from the conserved cysteine through the conserved F or W. A D gene is named only where the DNA matches it firmly. The listing skips clone size in some rows; elsewhere it reads once, few, many or a size class.

J gene	D gene	V gene	clone size	CDR3 DNA	CDR3 protein
TRBJ2-3	TRBD2	TRBV13	-	TGTGCCAGCAGCGAGCGGGGGGGCCTCACAGATACGCAGTATTTT	CASSERGGLTDTQYF
TRBJ2-1	TRBD2	TRBV9	once	TGTGCCAGCAGCGGAGATAGCGGGGGATACAATGAGCAGTTCTTC	CASSGDSGGYNEQFF
TRBJ1-4	TRBD1	TRBV5-5	-	TGTGCCAGCAGCCAGGGGGGCAGCGGAAATGAAAAACTGTTTTTT	CASSQGGSGNEKLFF
TRBJ1-1	-	TRBV9	-	TGTGCCAGCAGCCCCACAGGGACTGAAGCTTTCTTT	CASSPTGTEAFF
TRBJ2-3	-	TRBV5-4	once	TGTGCCAGCAGCCAAACGGGATCGTCCACAGATACGCAGTATTTT	CASSQTGSSTDTQYF
TRBJ2-3	TRBD1	TRBV28	once	TGTGCCAGCACTAGCAGGGGGCTTGATACGCAGTATTTT	CASTSRGLDTQYF
TRBJ2-3	TRBD2	TRBV7-6	-	TGTGCCAGCAGCTTAGGGATAGCGGGGGAGGGAGATACGCAGTATTTT	CASSLGIAGEGDTQYF
TRBJ1-6	TRBD1	TRBV25-1	-	TGTGCCAGCAGTGGCGGGACAGGGTGGAATTCACCCCTCCACTTT	CASSGGTGWNSPLHF
TRBJ1-3	TRBD1	TRBV5-1	-	TGCGCCAGCAGCCGATTACAGGGGGTAACTGGAAACACCATATATTTT	CASSRLQGVTGNTIYF
TRBJ1-1	-	TRBV7-8	few	TGTGCCAGCAGCCCCGGGGGTCGGAACACTGAAGCTTTCTTT	CASSPGGRNTEAFF
TRBJ2-1	TRBD1	TRBV7-9	-	TGTGCCAGCAGCTTCGGGGACAGGGTAGGAAATGAGCAGTTCTTC	CASSFGDRVGNEQFF
TRBJ2-2	-	TRBV13	-	TGTGCCAGCAGCAATAACGAGGGCTTGGTCGGGGAGCTGTTTTTT	CASSNNEGLVGELFF